This T cell receptor (beta chain) was recovered during a study of spatial heterogeneity in lung cancer (dated by TCRdb to between 2018 and 2021). About the full investigation: Beta-chain transcripts were consistently detected in greater numbers than alpha-chain transcripts, which likely reflected higher beta-chain transcript abundance. In tumor regions, TCR transcript counts showed a strong correlation with a T cell transcriptional module score from matched bulk RNA-seq. In the raw uncorrected reads, each unique combination of TCR and UMI appeared on average more than ten times. In non-small cell lung cancer, the study quantitatively compared TCR alpha and beta repertoires across several tumor regions, matched nontumor lung, and blood. Nonsynonymous mutation counts, determined by whole-exome sequencing of tumor tissue, were related to TCR repertoire features. Both alpha and beta chains were TCR-sequenced in samples taken at surgery, namely 220 tumor regions, around 70 matched nontumor lung samples and around 53 PBMC samples. The research as a whole found: A correlation was observed between the number of expanded intratumoral alpha and beta TCRs and the tumor nonsynonymous mutation count. The count of ubiquitous expanded TCRs correlated with the count of ubiquitous nonsynonymous mutations, and the count of regional expanded TCRs correlated with the count of regional nonsynonymous mutations. Estimated TCR-seq coverage of tumor T cells was only around 7.1% for alpha chains and 13% for beta chains. Confirming at a functional level the hypothesis that regional TCRs recognize regional mutations was considered to require additional single-cell paired TCR alpha and beta sequencing.

The time point label, as the study defines it: sample taken at primary tumor resection. Donors were around 69 patients with early-stage, untreated non-small cell lung cancer from the lung TRACERx cohort. Whole RNA extracted from tumor and nontumor lung tissue, or from cryopreserved PBMC samples, was used for TCR sequencing without cell sorting. Only patients with enough RNA available from two or more tumor regions were chosen for TCR sequencing. A lung pathologist reviewed the tumor and adjacent nontumor lung specimens before the specimens were selected. Deletion took 3 bases off V and 4 bases off J, with a span of 12 bases between the germline ends. The germline V gene gives CDR1 as SQVTM and CDR2 as ANQGSEA. Its CDR3 holds 14 amino acids, cysteine through phenylalanine. Of the read, only the CDR3 DNA is kept; its 42 bases are in frame from base 1. This clonotype is identified as medium-sized (0.01 to 0.1%). Its antigen target is currently unknown. Base qualities were left out, and no much larger clone turns up one base away.

The library came from 5' RACE. The listed sequencing device is NextSeq 500. To allow correction of PCR and sequencing errors, the TCR library protocol tagged every TCR cDNA molecule with a unique molecular identifier. The original pipeline was this. Decombinator tools were used for TCR identification, UMI-based error correction and CDR3 extraction. TCRs above a frequency of 2 per 1,000, corresponding to the top 1% of the tumor frequency distribution, were defined as expanded. Expanded tumor TCRs statistically deemed absent (corrected P<0.05) from at least one tumor region were classed as regional, and all other expanded tumor TCRs were classed as ubiquitous. Renyi diversity was calculated using the R vegan package after each repertoire was subsampled 100 times to 5,000 TCRs. CDR3 similarity networks were constructed using string-kernel similarity of amino acid triplets, with links drawn between CDR3s whose pairwise similarity was above 0.82. TCRdb reanalyzed the raw reads on its own, using fastp at Q25 for trimming and MiXCR for clone calling, and kept in-frame beta chains. All rows with the same CDR3 protein become a single entry with the most common DNA and genes. It is TCRdb's table, rather than the study itself, that gives the V and J calls and clone size. This sample is represented by 8,000 to 9,500 distinct CDR3 sequences; 4.5% of them were singletons. The ten largest clonotypes hold around a tenth of the sample.

The sequence was obtained from a female donor with early-stage non-small cell lung cancer. Here the sequenced sample was lung tumor tissue, taken at surgery. The sequence is built from TRBV29-1 and TRBJ2-2, and the D gene may be TRBD1, 7 bases matching. The DNA sequence is as follows: TGCAGCGTTGAGGAGGGGGCGGCCACCGGGGAGCTGTTTTTT. It is translated as CSVEEGAATGELFF.